Below are 20 T cell receptor beta chains sequenced from a single sample in a study of blood T cell repertoires in COVID-19 (dated by TCRdb to between 2020 and 2021). Libraries were constructed by the immunoSEQ multiplex PCR assay. Drawn from immuneACCESS, this table holds only the in-frame rearrangements with V and J called that TCRdb kept. Clones are partly lost; checked studies trace under half to an unresolved V gene and leave the rest unexplained. The sample table contains approximately 85,000 clones; only one count was recorded for roughly four fifths of them. In total, the top ten clones hold less than 15% of the sample. The sequencing sample was made of peripheral blood. The source is a human donor in a cohort sampled during active COVID-19.

The rearrangement joins TRBV24-1 to TRBJ2-7; a weak D match, TRBD1 (6 bases). V lost 9 bases, J lost 5 bases, and 10 bases lay in between. Germline CDR1 reads KGHDR; CDR2 reads SFDVKD. There are 11 residues in the CDR3. CDR3 coding DNA: TGTGCCACCGCCGACAGGCACGAGCAGTACTTC. This encodes CATADRHEQYF.

This clone was recorded only once. The rearrangement links TRBV2 to TRBJ1-2, with D tentatively TRBD1 (5 bases). Deletions cut 6 bases from V and 7 bases from J, with 12 bases between. CDR3 size: 12 residues. Germline CDR1 is SNHLY and CDR2 is FYNNEI. CDR3 protein: CASRPGRGGYTF. CDR3 in DNA: TGTGCCAGCAGGCCAGGGAGGGGTGGCTACACCTTC.

This chain joins TRBV6-5 and TRBJ1-6; 9 bases fit TRBD1. Germline CDR1 MNHEY, CDR2 SVGAGI. The CDR3 is 13 residues long. With 6 bases clipped from V and 7 bases from J, the junction kept 1 base outside the gene matches. The DNA for the CDR3 is TGTGCCAGCAGAGGACAGGGGAATTCACCCCTCCACTTT. Amino acids: CASRGQGNSPLHF.

The chain uses TRBV28 and TRBJ2-7, with 8 bases identical to TRBD2. CDR1 MDHEN and CDR2 SYDVKM come from the germline V gene. The length of the CDR3 is 14 residues. With V trimmed by 7 bases and J by 2 bases, 7 bases remained unmatched. This CDR3 is CASKSSGGAYEQYF. The CDR3 DNA follows: TGTGCCAGCAAATCTTCCGGGGGGGCCTACGAGCAGTACTTC.

The chain employs TRBV19 and TRBJ2-5; no firm D call. Germline V gives CDR1 LNHDA, CDR2 SQIVND (reference sequence). This CDR3 region has 12 residues. Trimming left V 0 bases short and J 5 bases short, with 4 bases between. CDR3 protein: CASSIEAETQYF. DNA of the CDR3: TGTGCCAGTAGTATAGAAGCGGAGACCCAGTACTTC.

The chain combines TRBV7-9 with TRBJ2-7, with a possible D match to TRBD2 (7 bases). V shed 4 bases and J shed 7 bases, with 23 bases lying between them. CDR3 length: 16 residues. Per the germline V gene, CDR1 is SEHNR and CDR2 is FQNEAQ (reference sequence). The CDR3: CASSSFWDTAREEQYF. The CDR3 DNA is TGTGCCAGCAGCTCTTTTTGGGACACCGCGCGGGAGGAGCAGTACTTC.

This clone has just a few counts. V is TRBV10-3 and J is TRBJ2-1, with 7 nucleotides matching TRBD2. Germline V CDR1 and CDR2: ENHRY, SYGVKD. CDR3 length equals 19 residues. The V gene end was trimmed by 2 bases and the J gene end by 1 base; junction bases not matched to a gene: 14. This CDR3 is CAISEREPGLAASYNEQFF. CDR3 nucleotides: TGTGCCATCAGTGAGCGGGAGCCCGGGCTAGCGGCTTCCTACAATGAGCAGTTCTTC.

The chain links TRBV3-1 (or the pseudogene TRBV3-2) to TRBJ2-7; a possible D gene is TRBD1 (6 bases). CDR3 length: 12 residues. Germline V gives CDR1 LGHDT, CDR2 YNNKEL (reference sequence). V lost 8 bases, J lost 1 base, and 9 bases lay in between. This CDR3 reads CASEGVSYEQYF. The CDR3, as DNA: TGTGCCAGCGAGGGGGTATCCTACGAGCAGTACTTC.

This clone was picked up one time. V is TRBV10-2 and J is TRBJ2-3; D gene unclear. The germline CDR1 and CDR2 sequences are WSHSY and SAAADI. V was shortened by 0 bases and J by 7 bases, with 5 bases between the two germline ends. The CDR3 spans 12 residues. The CDR3 DNA is TGCGCCAGCAGTGAGTCGTCTCATACGCAGTATTTT. Protein product: CASSESSHTQYF.

V usage is TRBV18 and J usage is TRBJ2-7, with 7 bases matching TRBD1. J was trimmed by 0 bases and V by 3 bases; bases with no gene match: 2. From germline, CDR1 is KGHSH and CDR2 LQKENI. The CDR3 length is 14 residues. CDR3 region: CASSPTGISYEQYF. The CDR3 DNA reads as TGTGCCAGCTCACCGACAGGGATCTCCTACGAGCAGTACTTC.

This chain links TRBV5-4 with TRBJ2-1; the match to TRBD2 covers 9 bases. Trimming removed 4 bases from V and 4 bases from J; junction bases left unmatched: 6. Germline CDR1 reads SGHNT; CDR2 reads YYREEE (reference sequence). This CDR3 is 15 amino acids long. The CDR3 DNA sequence: TGTGCCAGCAGCCGCGGGGGGGCATTGTACAATGAGCAGTTCTTC. As protein: CASSRGGALYNEQFF.

This clone was detected once. The chain uses TRBV28 and TRBJ1-6, with TRBD1 identical over 8 bases. After removal of 11 bases from V and 0 bases from J, the junction contained 3 bases not matched to a gene. Germline lookup yields CDR1 MDHEN and CDR2 SYDVKM. This CDR3 is 14 amino acids long. The CDR3 region is CAGQGSSYNSPLHF. CDR3 coding DNA: TGTGCCGGACAGGGCAGCTCCTATAATTCACCCCTCCACTTT.

In its sample, this clone was seen a few times. The CDR3 reads CASSAYYGNTIYF. The CDR3 DNA reads as TGTGCCAGCAGCGCCTACTACGGAAACACCATATATTTT. The rearrangement joins TRBV9 to TRBJ1-3; D call uncertain. Trimming took off 3 bases at V and 4 bases at J, with 8 bases between the two ends. Germline lookup yields CDR1 SGDLS and CDR2 YYNGEE. The CDR3 extends over 13 amino acids. Complete variable domain (other parts from reference TRBV9 and TRBJ1-3): DSGVTQTPKHLITATGQRVTLRCSPRSGDLSVYWYQQSLDQGLQFLIQYYNGEERAKGNILERFSAQQFPDLHSELNLSSLELGDSALYFCASSAYYGNTIYFGEGSWLTVV.

This chain links TRBV19 with TRBJ2-2, with 8 nucleotides matching TRBD1. Losses at the gene ends were 3 bases for V and 3 bases for J; bases not matched to a gene: 6. The CDR3 runs to 16 residues. Germline values: CDR1 LNHDA, CDR2 SQIVND (reference sequence). CDR3 coding DNA: TGTGCCAGTAGTATGGGTACAGGGGGGTACACCGGGGAGCTGTTTTTT. Translated: CASSMGTGGYTGELFF.

This clone was detected ten times or more. This chain joins TRBV5-1 and TRBJ2-4, with D unclear. The germline V gene encodes CDR1 SGHRS and CDR2 YFSETQ. The CDR3 contains 16 residues. V was pared by 1 base and J by 0 bases, with 11 bases between. The chain's CDR3 is CASSLPQIQAKNIQYF. CDR3 bases: TGCGCCAGCAGCTTGCCACAGATTCAAGCCAAAAACATTCAGTACTTC.

The rearrangement links TRBV7-2 to TRBJ1-3; 9 bases are shared with TRBD1. Germline lookup yields CDR1 SGHTA and CDR2 FQGNSA. This CDR3 has 14 residues. V was clipped by 5 bases and J by 4 bases; unmatched bases: 3. The CDR3 loop reads CASSHGTGGNTIYF. In DNA form, the CDR3 reads TGTGCCAGCAGCCACGGGACAGGGGGAAACACCATATATTTT.

The gene calls are TRBV9 and TRBJ1-1; D may be TRBD1 (6 bases). The V end lost 0 bases, the J end lost 5 bases, and 14 bases lay between the germline ends. Germline assignment: CDR1 SGDLS and CDR2 YYNGEE. The CDR3 has 15 residues. The CDR3 region is CASSVAQGLGTEAFF. For the CDR3, the DNA is TGTGCCAGCAGCGTAGCACAGGGATTGGGGACTGAAGCTTTCTTT.

The chain couples TRBV5-8 to TRBJ1-4; maybe TRBD1 (6 bases). Per the germline V gene, CDR1 is SGHTS and CDR2 is YDEGEE. The CDR3 covers 13 residues. The V end was cut by 1 base, the J end by 10 bases, with 11 bases between. The DNA for the CDR3 is TGTGCCAGCAGCTTGAGGGGGGGAGGAAAACTGTTTTTT. It encodes CASSLRGGGKLFF.

This clone showed up just once. This chain links TRBV28 with TRBJ1-2; 8 bases are a match to TRBD1. The J segment lost 2 bases and the V segment lost 8 bases, leaving 7 bases of the junction unmatched. In germline, CDR1 is MDHEN, CDR2 SYDVKM. The CDR3 length is 14 residues. CDR3 loop: CASVTGGKNYGYTF. In nucleotides, the CDR3 is TGTGCCAGCGTTACAGGGGGTAAGAACTATGGCTACACCTTC.

The chain links TRBV3-1 (or the pseudogene TRBV3-2) to TRBJ1-2; tentative D call: TRBD1 (5 bases). The CDR3 spans 14 residues. CDR1 is LGHDT, CDR2 YNNKEL, per germline (reference sequence). V lost 0 bases, J lost 2 bases, and 7 bases lay in between. In DNA form, the CDR3 reads TGTGCCAGCAGCCAAGACAGGGTGAACTATGGCTACACCTTC. Protein: CASSQDRVNYGYTF.